This TCR beta chain was found in a study of blood T cell repertoires in COVID-19. About the research overall: Samples representing acute and convalescent COVID-19 were sourced from the United States, Italy and Spain.

Germline lookup yields CDR1 GTSNPN and CDR2 SVGIG (reference sequence). The CDR3 spans 15 residues. V gave up 3 bases and J gave up 0 bases, with 12 bases separating them. Authors' analysis steps: Researchers report that nucleated cell counts were estimated from reference gene primer amplification. The assay was immunoSEQ multiplex PCR, and TCRdb's table has in-frame clones only and misses some. V and J calls plus clone size are reproduced from that table; the DNA served to infer D and trimming. Of roughly 260,000 clones listed, 65% to 80% are singletons. This receptor was taken from a woman in her 40s with active or convalescent COVID-19. The V gene is TRBV30, the J gene TRBJ1-3, with D possibly matching TRBD1 (5 bases). Sequencing used peripheral blood. The CDR3 sequence: CAWRADSFSGNTIYF. CDR3 bases: TGTGCCTGGAGGGCCGACAGTTTCTCTGGAAACACCATATATTTT.